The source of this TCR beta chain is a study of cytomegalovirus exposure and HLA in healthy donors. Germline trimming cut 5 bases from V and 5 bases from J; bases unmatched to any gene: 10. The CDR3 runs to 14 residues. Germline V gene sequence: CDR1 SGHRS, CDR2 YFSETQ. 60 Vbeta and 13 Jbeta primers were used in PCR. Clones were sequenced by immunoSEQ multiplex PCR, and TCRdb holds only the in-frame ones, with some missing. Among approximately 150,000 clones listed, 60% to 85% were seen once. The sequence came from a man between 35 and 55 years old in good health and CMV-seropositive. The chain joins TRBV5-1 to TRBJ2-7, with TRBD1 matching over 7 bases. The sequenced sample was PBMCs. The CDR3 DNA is TGCGCCAGCAGGGCCCCACAGGGGAACCACGAGCAGTACTTC. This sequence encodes CASRAPQGNHEQYF.